This T cell receptor beta chain was captured in a study of T-cell memory formation after mild COVID-19. Study overall: TCR clustering was largely donor specific.

TCR alpha and TCR beta cDNA libraries carrying sample barcodes and UMIs were produced by 5'RACE using constant-segment primers. TCRdb re-called the 5' RACE reads through MiXCR, storing one row per CDR3 protein. This sample has 400,000 or so distinct CDR3 sequences; about 21% occur once, and the top ten carry roughly an eighth. This clonotype showed up just a few times. Its cognate antigen is unknown. Study-wide results and caveats: Unconfirmed was the SARS-CoV-2 specificity of second-wave clones that peaked on day 37. The study found balanced CD4/CD8 in clones contracting day 15 to 85 and a CD4+ lean in later expanders.

The source material was PBMCs or a T cell subset sorted from them (not recorded which). The clonotype comes from an adult woman who had mild COVID-19 (a few samples of this study predate the infection). Cell type and time point are not known.

The CDR3 DNA reads as TGTGCCAGCAGTTTCGGGACAGGGGCAGGGGACACTGAAGCTTTCTTT. Translating gives CASSFGTGAGDTEAFF. The chain combines TRBV12-3 or TRBV12-4 with TRBJ1-1; 10 bases are shared with TRBD1. The junction had 7 bases not matched to a gene; V was cut back by 3 bases and J by 3 bases. The CDR3 loop spans 16 amino acids.